Listed here are 6 T cell receptor beta chains from one sample, sequenced in a study of blood T cell repertoires in COVID-19. Repertoires were generated with immunoSEQ multiplex PCR, while TCRdb's copy carries only in-frame clones and drops some. The sample shows approximately 200,000 clones, about 85% of them seen only once. Sequencing was carried out using PBMCs or T cells enriched from blood (not recorded which). These receptors were obtained from a man aged 25 to 40 who had recovered from COVID-19.

This sequence joins TRBV28 and TRBJ1-2; 7 bases line up with TRBD1. The CDR3 has 13 amino acids. Germline assignment: CDR1 MDHEN and CDR2 SYDVKM. V trimming: 6 bases; J trimming: 7 bases; junction bases outside the gene matches: 8. The CDR3 sequence: CASSPPTGSGYTF. CDR3 DNA: TGTGCCAGCAGCCCTCCGACAGGGAGTGGCTACACCTTC.

The rearrangement uses TRBV5-1 and TRBJ1-2, with 9 positions matching TRBD1. V shed 5 bases, J shed 8 bases, and the junction held 13 bases outside the gene matches. The CDR3 covers 15 residues. CDR1 is SGHRS, CDR2 YFSETQ, per germline. The CDR3 reads CASRPDPQGAYGYTF. The CDR3 coding sequence is TGCGCCAGCAGACCAGACCCACAGGGGGCTTACGGCTACACCTTC.

V is TRBV6-2 or TRBV6-3 and J is TRBJ1-4, with D unresolved. CDR1 MNHEY and CDR2 SVGEGT come from the germline V gene. V lost 4 bases and J lost 7, with 7 bases in between. CDR3 size: 12 residues. CDR3 DNA: TGTGCCAGCAGTTCCAGAGGTGAAAAACTGTTTTTT. Amino acid sequence: CASSSRGEKLFF.

The chain uses TRBV7-9 and TRBJ2-2; D unclear. The V gene's germline CDR1 is SEHNR and CDR2 FQNEAQ (reference sequence). V was trimmed by 7 bases and J by 2 bases, leaving 17 bases between them. This CDR3 is 16 amino acids long. The CDR3 protein is CASTWFGGGNTGELFF. As DNA, the CDR3 is TGTGCCAGCACCTGGTTCGGTGGTGGTAACACCGGGGAGCTGTTTTTT.

The chain links TRBV5-1 to TRBJ1-2; TRBD1 agrees at 9 bases. Germline CDR1 SGHRS, CDR2 YFSETQ. The CDR3 is made up of 19 amino acids. The V gene end was trimmed by 4 bases and the J gene end by 5 bases; junction bases not matched to a gene: 21. The CDR3 loop is CASSLETGTGRFRSYGYTF. Here the CDR3 DNA reads TGCGCCAGCAGCCTCGAAACCGGGACAGGGAGGTTCAGGTCATATGGCTACACCTTC.

This rearrangement joins TRBV2 to TRBJ1-2, with TRBD1 matching over 7 bases. V was clipped by 9 bases and J by 2 bases; unmatched bases: 12. Germline V CDR1 and CDR2: SNHLY, FYNNEI. CDR3 length: 15 residues. CDR3 coding DNA: TGTGCCAGAAGCGACAGGGAGGACCTGAACTATGGCTACACCTTC. Residues: CARSDREDLNYGYTF.